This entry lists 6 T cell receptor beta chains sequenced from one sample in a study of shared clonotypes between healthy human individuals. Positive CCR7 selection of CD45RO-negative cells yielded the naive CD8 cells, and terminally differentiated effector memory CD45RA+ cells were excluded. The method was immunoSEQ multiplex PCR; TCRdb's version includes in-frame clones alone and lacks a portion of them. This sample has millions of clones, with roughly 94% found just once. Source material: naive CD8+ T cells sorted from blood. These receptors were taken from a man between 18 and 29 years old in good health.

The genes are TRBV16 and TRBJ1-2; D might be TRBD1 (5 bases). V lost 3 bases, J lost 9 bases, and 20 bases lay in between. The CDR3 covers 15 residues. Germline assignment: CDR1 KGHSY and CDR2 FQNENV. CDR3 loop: CASSHPPAGGESYTF. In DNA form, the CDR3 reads TGTGCCAGCAGCCACCCCCCTGCTGGGGGTGAAAGCTACACCTTC.

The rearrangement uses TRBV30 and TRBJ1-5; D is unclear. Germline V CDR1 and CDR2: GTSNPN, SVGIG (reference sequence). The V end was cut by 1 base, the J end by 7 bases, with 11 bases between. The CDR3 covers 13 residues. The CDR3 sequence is CAWSGEGPQPQHF. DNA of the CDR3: TGTGCCTGGAGTGGGGAAGGGCCACAGCCCCAGCATTTT.

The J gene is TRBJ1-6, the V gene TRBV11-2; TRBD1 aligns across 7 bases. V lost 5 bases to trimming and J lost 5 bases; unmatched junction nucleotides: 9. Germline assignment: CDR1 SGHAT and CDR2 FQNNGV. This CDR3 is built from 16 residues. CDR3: CASSQQGYWDNSPLHF. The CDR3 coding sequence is TGTGCCAGCAGCCAACAGGGGTATTGGGATAATTCACCCCTCCACTTT.

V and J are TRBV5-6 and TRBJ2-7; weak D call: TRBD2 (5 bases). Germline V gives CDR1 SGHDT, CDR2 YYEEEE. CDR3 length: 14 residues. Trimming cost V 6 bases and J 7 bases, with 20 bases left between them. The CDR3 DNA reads TGTGCCAGCACTTTTGGCACGGGGTCGGGGGAGCAGTACTTC. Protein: CASTFGTGSGEQYF.

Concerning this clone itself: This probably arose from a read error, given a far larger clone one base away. Here the CDR3 reads CASSLATDTQYF. In nucleotides, the CDR3 is TGTGCCAGCAGCTTAGCGACAGATACGCAGTATTTT. The V and J genes are TRBV11-2 and TRBJ2-3; D is ambiguous. The germline gives CDR1 SGHAT, CDR2 FQNNGV. The CDR3 is 12 amino acids. Trimming cost V 1 base and J 3 bases, with 2 bases left between them.

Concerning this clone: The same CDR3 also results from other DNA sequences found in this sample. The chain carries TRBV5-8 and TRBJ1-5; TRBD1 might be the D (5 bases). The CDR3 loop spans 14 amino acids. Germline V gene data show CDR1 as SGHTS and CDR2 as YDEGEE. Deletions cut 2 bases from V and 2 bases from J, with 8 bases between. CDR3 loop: CASSLRGGNQPQHF. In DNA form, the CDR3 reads TGTGCCAGCAGCTTAAGGGGCGGCAATCAGCCCCAGCATTTT.